This T cell receptor (beta chain) appears in the sequencing data of a study of blood T cell repertoires in COVID-19. Study context: Acute and convalescent COVID-19 specimens originated in the United States, Italy and Spain. PBMCs, B-cell-depleted T cells, or T cells provided the cDNA or gDNA that made up the material.

Seattle enrolled patients during active infection and tracked them longitudinally. Original processing methods: How many nucleated cells were present was estimated from reference gene primer amplification. Only in-frame clones appear in the TCRdb table, and some are missing; sequencing was by immunoSEQ multiplex PCR. D and trimming were read from the DNA, whereas the V and J calls and clone size are those reported in that table. The data hold over 150,000 clones, with approximately 86% observed a single time. V gave up 5 bases and J gave up 7 bases, with 18 bases separating them. The CDR3 runs 15 residues. Germline values: CDR1 SGHRS, CDR2 YFSETQ.

The sample taken for sequencing was peripheral blood. The V call is TRBV5-1, the J call TRBJ2-2, with D tentatively TRBD2 (5 bases). The clonotype originates from a woman at least 80 years old with COVID-19, enrolled during active disease. The chain's CDR3 is CASRIRSDAGGELFF. In DNA, the CDR3 is TGCGCCAGCAGGATCCGGAGTGATGCGGGCGGGGAGCTGTTTTTT.